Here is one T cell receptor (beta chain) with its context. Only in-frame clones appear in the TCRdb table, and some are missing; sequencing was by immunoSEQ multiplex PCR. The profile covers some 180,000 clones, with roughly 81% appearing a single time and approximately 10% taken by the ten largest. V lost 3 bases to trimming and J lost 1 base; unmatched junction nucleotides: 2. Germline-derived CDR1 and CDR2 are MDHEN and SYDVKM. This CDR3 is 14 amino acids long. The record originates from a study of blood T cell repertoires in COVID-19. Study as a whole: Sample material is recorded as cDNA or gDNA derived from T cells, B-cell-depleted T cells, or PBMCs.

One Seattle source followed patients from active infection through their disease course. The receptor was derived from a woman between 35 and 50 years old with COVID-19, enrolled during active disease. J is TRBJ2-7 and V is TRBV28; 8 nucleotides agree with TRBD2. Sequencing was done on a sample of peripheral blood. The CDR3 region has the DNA TGTGCCAGCAGTTTTAGCGGGAAATCCTACGAGCAGTACTTC. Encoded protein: CASSFSGKSYEQYF.